The clone carrying this T cell receptor beta chain was picked up one time. No antigen is known for it. Some clones are missing from TCRdb's copy, which holds only in-frame ones; the method was immunoSEQ multiplex PCR. This table holds around 89,000 clones, roughly 90% found once. The CDR3 loop spans 13 amino acids. Germline V gives CDR1 LGHNA, CDR2 YSLEER. The V segment lost 3 bases and the J segment 7 bases; nucleotides outside the gene matches: 3. The data derive from a study of graft-versus-host responses after intestinal transplantation. The V gene is TRBV4-3, the J gene TRBJ1-2, with 9 bases fitting TRBD1. The source material was unstimulated CD8+ T cells sorted from spleen or lymph node cells, sampled before transplant. The sequence was obtained from a human donor who was the organ donor for an intestinal transplant. The CDR3 reads CASSHRTGAGYTF. Here the CDR3 DNA reads TGCGCCAGCAGCCACCGGACAGGGGCTGGCTACACCTTC.